One sample yielded the 10 T cell receptor beta chains listed below, sequenced in a study of blood T cell repertoires in COVID-19. Generated by immunoSEQ multiplex PCR, the TCRdb table keeps only in-frame clones and is missing some. Here the sample spans approximately 240,000 clones, 83% being singletons. Sequencing used peripheral blood. These receptors came from a human donor in a cohort sampled during active COVID-19.

This chain joins TRBV27 and TRBJ2-1; 13 bases are a match to TRBD2. CDR1 is MNHEY and CDR2 is SMNVEV in the germline V gene (reference sequence). The CDR3 has 15 residues. V gave up 2 bases and J gave up 8 bases; unmatched junction bases: 3. CDR3 DNA: TGTGCCAGCAGTTTAAAACTAGCGGGAGGGCATGAGCAGTTCTTC. It translates to CASSLKLAGGHEQFF.

This clone has just one count. The chain joins TRBV10-1 to TRBJ2-1; D gene ambiguous. Germline lookup yields CDR1 WNHNN and CDR2 SYGVQD (reference sequence). This CDR3 has 12 amino acids. Trimming shortened V by 4 bases and J by 5 bases, and 6 bases separated the two germline ends. CDR3 in amino acids: CASSGHHNEQFF. CDR3 DNA sequence: TGCGCCAGCAGTGGACACCACAATGAGCAGTTCTTC.

This CDR3 reads CASASPWGDYEQYF. DNA of the CDR3: TGTGCCAGTGCCTCCCCGTGGGGGGATTACGAGCAGTACTTC. The chain combines TRBV19 with TRBJ2-7, with D possibly TRBD2 on 6 matching bases. V dropped 8 bases and J dropped 4 bases, with 18 bases sitting between them. The germline V gene encodes CDR1 LNHDA and CDR2 SQIVND (reference sequence). The CDR3 has 14 amino acids.

The chain joins TRBV7-2 to TRBJ2-1; 8 positions agree with TRBD2. With V trimmed by 4 bases and J by 3 bases, 11 bases remained unmatched. This CDR3 comprises 17 residues. Germline CDR1 and CDR2: SGHTA and FQGNSA. DNA for the CDR3: TGTGCCAGCAGCTCCCGACCCACTAGCGGAGTCTACAATGAGCAGTTCTTC. Translating it yields CASSSRPTSGVYNEQFF.

A single count supports this clone. The chain carries TRBV5-1 and TRBJ1-2; maybe TRBD1 (5 bases). The CDR3 sequence is 14 residues long. V gave up 4 bases and J gave up 0 bases, with 10 bases separating them. The germline V gene has CDR1 SGHRS and CDR2 YFSETQ. The chain's CDR3 is CASSPPTANYGYTF. For the CDR3, the DNA is TGCGCCAGCAGCCCTCCGACAGCTAACTATGGCTACACCTTC.

The rearrangement links TRBV20-1 to TRBJ1-1; no firm D call. Per germline, CDR1 DFQATT and CDR2 SNEGSKA (reference sequence). The CDR3 is made up of 11 amino acids. Trimming took 3 bases from V and 7 from J, leaving 9 bases between them. The CDR3 bases are TGCAGTGCTAGGGCACATTATGAAGCTTTCTTT. The encoded protein is CSARAHYEAFF.

The chain combines TRBV12-3 or TRBV12-4 with TRBJ1-6; D gene ambiguous. The CDR3 has 13 residues. Deletions cut 1 base from V and 7 bases from J, with 5 bases between. The CDR3 sequence: CASSLGENSPLHF. DNA for the CDR3: TGTGCCAGCAGTTTAGGGGAGAATTCACCCCTCCACTTT.

The CDR3 region is CASVPRTGAYNEQFF. In nucleotides, the CDR3 is TGTGCCAGCGTCCCCCGGACAGGGGCCTACAATGAGCAGTTCTTC. This chain links TRBV19 with TRBJ2-1; 9 bases agree with TRBD1. Trimming cost V 9 bases and J 2 bases; bases outside gene matches: 8. CDR1 and CDR2 from the germline V gene are LNHDA and SQIVND (reference sequence). The CDR3 contains 15 residues.

This clone was recorded a few times. The J gene is TRBJ1-2, the V gene TRBV7-6, with 7 bases aligning to TRBD1. Trimming removed 5 bases from V and 6 bases from J; junction bases left unmatched: 12. This CDR3 contains 15 residues. CDR1 is SGHVS, CDR2 FNYEAQ, per germline. The CDR3 loop is CASSPQTGNLHGYTF. DNA for the CDR3: TGTGCCAGCAGCCCACAGACAGGGAACCTTCATGGCTACACCTTC. Using reference TRBV7-6 and TRBJ1-2 for the parts outside the CDR3, the full variable domain is GAGVSQSPRYKVTKRGQDVALRCDPISGHVSLYWYRQALGQGPEFLTYFNYEAQQDKSGLPNDRFSAERPEGSISTLTIQRTEQRDSAMYRCASSPQTGNLHGYTFGSGTRLTVV.

The chain carries TRBV15 and TRBJ2-3; TRBD1 might be the D (6 bases). The germline V gene has CDR1 LNHNV and CDR2 YYDKDF (reference sequence). V shed 5 bases and J shed 0 bases, with 18 bases lying between them. The CDR3 contains 17 residues. The CDR3 DNA reads TGTGCCACCAGCTCTCTTAATCAGGGGAGAAGCACAGATACGCAGTATTTT. Amino acids: CATSSLNQGRSTDTQYF. Variable domain in full (rest from reference TRBV15 and TRBJ2-3): DAMVIQNPRYQVTQFGKPVTLSCSQTLNHNVMYWYQQKSSQAPKLLFHYYDKDFNNEADTPDNFQSRRPNTSFCFLDIRSPGLGDTAMYLCATSSLNQGRSTDTQYFGPGTRLTVL.